A single T cell receptor (beta chain) is shown here with its context. It lacks a known antigen. Within one base of it there is no much larger clone, and no base qualities were kept. The data originate from a study of radiation and T cells in renal cell carcinoma (TCRdb year 2020). With respect to the entire study: The samples were obtained from a clinical trial, where primary renal cell carcinomas were treated with 15 Gy stereotactic body radiation therapy and then removed by nephrectomy 4 weeks afterward. TCR beta sequencing covered some 55 samples in total, comprising around 26 tumors and some 27 peripheral blood samples. Across all 50 or so samples, 3.8 million or so unique CDR3 nucleotide sequences encoding 2,658,974 unique CDR3 amino acid sequences were identified. Broad study findings and their caveats: Tracking of blood repertoire dynamics stopped at around 4 weeks after treatment, with no follow-up past that point. In blood, the top tumor clonotypes increased from baseline to 2 weeks after radiation and then shrank by 4 weeks, which suggests a temporary expansion of tumor-resident clones. Because no pretreatment tumor biopsies were available, whether clonotypes were present in the tumor at baseline could not be determined. Effects of radiation dose or scheduling on the TCR repertoire could not be addressed with the single-armed trial design.

In the germline V gene, CDR1 corresponds to MRHNA and CDR2 to SNTAGT. The CDR3 runs 14 residues from the cysteine to the phenylalanine. The CDR3 DNA has 42 bases and is translated from base 1. V is clipped by 2 bases and J by 9 bases, and the sequence between their germline boundaries is 11 bases long. Following the manufacturer's recommendations, the immunoSEQ kit was used to generate TCR beta libraries from genomic DNA. For library preparation, a first multiplex PCR was performed with proprietary primers, followed by a second PCR in which unique barcodes were added, and bead cleanups were performed after each round. A positive control reaction and a negative control reaction, both provided in the kit, were run with every batch of samples. The final libraries were assessed on an Agilent 4200 TapeStation D1000 ScreenTape, pooled by volume, and quantified by qPCR. Sequencing ran on an Illumina NextSeq500 with a MidOutput 150-cycle cartridge, using 156 Read1 and 15 Index1 cycles with kit custom primers. The pooled library was loaded at about 1 pM with approximately 20% PhiX control spiked in. The authors processed their data as follows. Vendor-processed data were analyzed in R, and a clonotype was defined as all T cells sharing the same CDR3 nucleotide sequence. For clone abundance analyses, frequencies were normalized to the 10,000 most abundant clones per sample. Public T cell clones, which averaged fewer than five per sample, were removed prior to analysis. Tumor-enriched and baseline blood-enriched clonotypes were defined by at least a 32-fold difference in abundance between compartments. Clonotypes expanded or contracted between blood time points were identified with a beta-binomial differential abundance model. Tumor-blood repertoire similarity was measured with the Baroni-Urbani and Buser coefficient, and group comparisons used two-tailed Wilcoxon tests in R. TCRdb re-hosts the immuneACCESS table, in-frame sequences only. Its copies lack some clones; in the studies checked, an unresolved V gene accounts for under half of them, and the cause for the rest is not known. The D gene and trimming were derived from the DNA, and the V and J assignments and clone size from that table. The sample includes about 60,000 clones, with around 78% observed a single time. The top ten hold over 6% of the sample.

The time point label on this specimen signifies: blood 2 weeks post-SBRT. The treatment or condition label, read with the paper, signifies: 15 Gy SBRT to primary tumor, nephrectomy 4 weeks later. To track tumor-enriched clonotypes, serial peripheral blood was sampled from radiation-treated patients at baseline and at 2 weeks and 4 weeks after SBRT. Every patient's renal cell carcinoma showed clear cell pathology. Genomic DNA for TCR sequencing was prepared using the QIAamp DNA Blood Mini Kit (Qiagen). Only samples passing all quality control checks were included in the analyses. The chain employs TRBV6-4 and TRBJ1-6; no confident D gene assignment can be made. This receptor was obtained from a man aged 55-75 years with renal cell carcinoma. The starting material was blood, obtained from a patient whose treatment included radiotherapy and nephrectomy. The CDR3 protein sequence reads: CASSDSPGGSPLHF. The DNA sequence follows: TGTGCCAGCAGTGACAGCCCAGGAGGTTCACCCCTCCACTTT.